The rows below give T cell receptor beta chains drawn from one sample of a study of OX40 agonist ivuxolimab in advanced cancers. The repertoire was sequenced with immunoSEQ multiplex PCR; TCRdb's copy has only in-frame clones and lacks some. The sample shows tens of thousands of clones, 75% to 95% of them seen only once. The sample in question was CD4+ or CD8+ T cells sorted from blood, obtained in a trial of the OX40 agonist ivuxolimab. The origin of the receptors is an adult with an advanced solid tumor such as melanoma, head and neck, liver or kidney cancer. Each CDR3 is given with its conserved first and last residue. A D gene is named only where the DNA matches it firmly. A clone size is listed for some rows: how often the clone was seen (once, few, many), or a class if it is expanded.

J gene | CDR3 length | clone size | V gene | D gene | CDR3 DNA | CDR3 protein
TRBJ2-5 | 14 | NA | TRBV6-5 | TRBD1 | TGTGCCAGCAGTGTACAGGGGGCGGAGGAGACCCAGTACTTC | CASSVQGAEETQYF
TRBJ1-5 | 19 | NA | TRBV2 | NA | TGTGCCAGCAGCCTAGGGTCCCGCTTAGGGGGACATAGCAATCAGCCCCAGCATTTT | CASSLGSRLGGHSNQPQHF
TRBJ2-7 | 15 | NA | TRBV13 | TRBD1 | TGTGCCAGCACCCCCGGGACAGGGGGAAACTACGAGCAGTACTTC | CASTPGTGGNYEQYF
TRBJ2-1 | 10 | NA | TRBV6-1 | NA | TGTGCCAGCCTTGGGGGAGAGCAGTTCTTC | CASLGGEQFF
TRBJ2-1 | 15 | NA | TRBV7-3 | TRBD2 | TGTGCCAGCAGCTTAGCCGGACTAGAGTACAATGAGCAGTTCTTC | CASSLAGLEYNEQFF
TRBJ1-1 | 15 | NA | TRBV5-4 | NA | TGTGCCAGCAGCTTGGTACAGGCCATGAACACTGAAGCTTTCTTT | CASSLVQAMNTEAFF
TRBJ2-3 | 16 | once | TRBV7-2 | NA | TGTGCCAGCAGCTTGACCCACTCGAGAAGTCCAGATACGCAGTATTTT | CASSLTHSRSPDTQYF
TRBJ2-1 | 15 | NA | TRBV11-2 | NA | TGTGCCAGCAGCTTAGATAGGGGTGAATACAATGAGCAGTTCTTC | CASSLDRGEYNEQFF
TRBJ2-1 | 15 | NA | TRBV19 | TRBD2 | TGTGCCAGTAGCCAAACTAGCGGGGATTACAATGAGCAGTTCTTC | CASSQTSGDYNEQFF
TRBJ1-1 | 13 | once | TRBV5-6 | TRBD1 | TGTGCCAGCCGCACCCAGGGGGCCACTGAAGCTTTCTTT | CASRTQGATEAFF
TRBJ2-1 | 13 | NA | TRBV28 | NA | TGTGCCAGCAGGACGTTGTTTCTTAATGAGCAGTTCTTC | CASRTLFLNEQFF
TRBJ2-7 | 13 | NA | TRBV7-6 | TRBD2 | TGTGCCAGCAGCTTAGAAGCGGGGACCGAGCAGTACTTC | CASSLEAGTEQYF
TRBJ2-7 | 13 | NA | TRBV7-2 | NA | TGTGCCAGCAGCTCCGACAGCTACTACGAGCAGTACTTC | CASSSDSYYEQYF
TRBJ2-7 | 15 | NA | TRBV13 | NA | TGTGCCAGCAGGATACAGGGCCCGTACTCCTACGAGCAGTACTTC | CASRIQGPYSYEQYF
TRBJ2-3 | 14 | once | TRBV27 | NA | TGTGCCAGCAGTTTAATCAGGGAGGAAGATACGCAGTATTTT | CASSLIREEDTQYF
TRBJ1-5 | 13 | NA | TRBV27 | NA | TGTGCCAGCAGTTTAGCGCCAAATCAGCCCCAGCATTTT | CASSLAPNQPQHF
TRBJ2-3 | 16 | NA | TRBV21-1 | NA | TGTGCCAGCAGCCTCCAGACGGGGGCAAAAGGAGATACGCAGTATTTT | CASSLQTGAKGDTQYF
TRBJ2-5 | 11 | NA | TRBV29-1 | NA | NA | CIAVAKGAGYF
TRBJ2-5 | 18 | NA | TRBV18 | NA | TGTGCCAGCTCACCACCGGCAAATCCGAAGAGTGGGGAAGAGACCCAGTACTTC | CASSPPANPKSGEETQYF
TRBJ2-1 | 18 | NA | TRBV6-4 | TRBD2 | TGTGCCAGCAGTGACCAGGCAGTAGCGGGGGGGCCTCTCAATGAGCAGTTCTTC | CASSDQAVAGGPLNEQFF
TRBJ2-2 | 12 | NA | TRBV27 | NA | TGTGCCAGCAGTTTGAACGGAGGGGAGCTGTTTTTT | CASSLNGGELFF
TRBJ2-1 | 12 | NA | TRBV5-6 | TRBD1 | TGTGCCAGCAGGACAGGGTACAATGAGCAGTTCTTC | CASRTGYNEQFF
TRBJ2-3 | 18 | NA | TRBV4-2 | TRBD2 | TGTGCCAGCAGCCGAGGACTAGCGGGGGTCTTGGGCACAGATACGCAGTATTTT | CASSRGLAGVLGTDTQYF
TRBJ2-6 | 17 | NA | TRBV9 | NA | TGTGCCAGCAGCGTAGAAGGAGACTCCTCTGGGGCCAACGTCCTGACTTTC | CASSVEGDSSGANVLTF
TRBJ1-2 | 14 | NA | TRBV7-9 | NA | TGTGCCAGCAGCCCGATAGGGGCCGGCTATGGCTACACCTTC | CASSPIGAGYGYTF
TRBJ1-1 | 12 | NA | TRBV7-9 | NA | TGTGCCAGCAGCTTTCCCAGGACTGAAGCTTTCTTT | CASSFPRTEAFF
TRBJ2-7 | 11 | once | TRBV7-8 | NA | TGTGCCAGCAGCTGGAACTACGAGCAGTACTTC | CASSWNYEQYF
TRBJ2-7 | 13 | NA | TRBV15 | NA | TGTGCCACCAGCAGGACAGGCGGCTACGAGCAGTACTTC | CATSRTGGYEQYF
TRBJ2-3 | 13 | once | TRBV6-5 | NA | TGTGCCAGCAGTTACCACCAGGTAGATACGCAGTATTTT | CASSYHQVDTQYF
TRBJ1-4 | 17 | NA | TRBV4-3 | TRBD1 | TGCGCCAGCAGCCAAGATCTCTCCGGAGGGGGCGGTGAAAAACTGTTTTTT | CASSQDLSGGGGEKLFF
TRBJ1-2 | 14 | NA | TRBV9 | NA | TGTGCCAGCAGCCCCTACCCCGGGGCGGAAGGCTACACCTTC | CASSPYPGAEGYTF
TRBJ2-7 | 15 | NA | TRBV4-3 | NA | TGCGCCAGCAGCCAAGATCAGGGGGGTTCCTACGAGCAGTACTTC | CASSQDQGGSYEQYF
TRBJ1-1 | 14 | NA | TRBV7-9 | NA | TGTGCCAGCAGCCCGACCGATGCGGGGACTGAAGCTTTCTTT | CASSPTDAGTEAFF
TRBJ2-7 | 14 | NA | TRBV5-4 | NA | TGTGCCAGCAGCTTGGATGGCAGCTCCTACGAGCAGTACTTC | CASSLDGSSYEQYF
TRBJ2-7 | 14 | NA | TRBV11-3 | TRBD2 | TGTGCCAGCAGCTCCCGACTAGCGCCCTACGAGCAGTACTTC | CASSSRLAPYEQYF
TRBJ2-7 | 14 | NA | TRBV6-8 | TRBD1 | TGTGCCAGCAGTCCCGGGGACAGCTCCTACGAGCAGTACTTC | CASSPGDSSYEQYF
TRBJ2-1 | 12 | NA | TRBV9 | NA | TGTGCCAGCAGCCCCAGGGAGGATGAGCAGTTCTTC | CASSPREDEQFF
TRBJ1-1 | 14 | NA | TRBV5-4 | NA | TGTGCCAGCAGCGAGGTGGGACTGAACACTGAAGCTTTCTTT | CASSEVGLNTEAFF
TRBJ2-7 | 13 | NA | TRBV27 | NA | TGTGCCAGCAGTTTTTACCCCGCCTACGAGCAGTACTTC | CASSFYPAYEQYF
TRBJ2-5 | 13 | NA | TRBV11-3 | NA | TGTGCCAGCAGCCCCAGGACAGAAGAGACCCAGTACTTC | CASSPRTEETQYF
TRBJ1-1 | 16 | NA | TRBV21-1 | NA | TGTGCCAGCATCTTCTTCCGGGGGCGGGCGAACACTGAAGCTTTCTTT | CASIFFRGRANTEAFF
TRBJ2-7 | 14 | NA | TRBV6-1 | NA | TGTGCCAGCAGTGAAAGGTACAGTAACTACGAGCAGTACTTC | CASSERYSNYEQYF